These 31 T cell receptor beta chains came from one sample sequenced in a study of T cell responses to AZD1222 COVID-19 vaccine. Generated by immunoSEQ multiplex PCR, the TCRdb table keeps only in-frame clones and is missing some. The sample holds some 120,000 clones, roughly 85% seen once. This specimen consisted of peripheral blood, obtained on day 0 of MenACWY control vaccination. These receptors came from an adult in good health.

The gene calls are TRBV4-3 and TRBJ1-3, with D possibly matching TRBD1 (6 bases). Germline V lookup: CDR1 LGHNA, CDR2 YSLEER. The CDR3 runs 14 residues. The V end was cut by 0 bases, the J end by 8 bases, with 11 bases between. The CDR3 sequence: CASSQERGGHTIYF. In DNA form, the CDR3 reads TGCGCCAGCAGCCAAGAGAGAGGGGGACACACCATATATTTT.

The chain links TRBV18 to TRBJ1-1; a possible D gene is TRBD1 (6 bases). V shed 5 bases and J shed 1 base, with 11 bases lying between them. Germline assignment: CDR1 KGHSH and CDR2 LQKENI. The CDR3 extends over 14 amino acids. The CDR3 DNA reads TGTGCCAGCTCAACGACAGGAGGGAACACTGAAGCTTTCTTT. This encodes CASSTTGGNTEAFF. The full variable domain, with the rest looked up from reference TRBV18 and TRBJ1-1, is NAGVMQNPRHLVRRRGQEARLRCSPMKGHSHVYWYRQLPEEGLKFMVYLQKENIIDESGMPKERFSAEFPKEGPSILRIQQVVRGDSAAYFCASSTTGGNTEAFFGQGTRLTVV.

CDR3 DNA sequence: TGCAGTGCTAGTTCTAGCGTCGGCACAGATACGCAGTATTTT. Translated: CSASSSVGTDTQYF. V is TRBV20-1 and J is TRBJ2-3; a weak D match, TRBD2 (6 bases). This CDR3 has 14 residues. The germline V and J ends were trimmed by 3 bases and 1 base, with 11 bases remaining between them. Germline V lookup: CDR1 DFQATT, CDR2 SNEGSKA (reference sequence).

V is TRBV18 and J is TRBJ1-1, with D possibly being TRBD1 (5 bases). The V end lost 3 bases, the J end lost 5 bases, and 10 bases lay between the germline ends. Germline CDR1 and CDR2: KGHSH and LQKENI. CDR3 length: 13 amino acids. For the CDR3, the DNA is TGTGCCAGCTCACCGGACACAGAGACTGAAGCTTTCTTT. Its protein is CASSPDTETEAFF.

The sample holds a few counts of this clone. V and J are TRBV30 and TRBJ1-3, with D possibly TRBD1 on 6 matching bases. Per germline, CDR1 GTSNPN and CDR2 SVGIG (reference sequence). The CDR3 runs to 15 residues. Trimming left V 5 bases short and J 0 bases short, with 14 bases between. The CDR3 DNA is TGTGCCTGGGGGATTACAGGGATCTCTGGAAACACCATATATTTT. As protein: CAWGITGISGNTIYF.

The V call is TRBV3-1 (or the pseudogene TRBV3-2), the J call TRBJ1-2; 7 bases align to TRBD1. With V trimmed by 1 base and J by 3 bases, 5 bases remained unmatched. Germline V gene sequence: CDR1 LGHDT, CDR2 YNNKEL (reference sequence). The CDR3 is made up of 15 amino acids. CDR3 amino acids: CASSQVPGGYYGYTF. The CDR3, as DNA: TGTGCCAGCAGCCAAGTACCAGGGGGTTACTATGGCTACACCTTC.

This clone was observed once. The V call is TRBV5-8, the J call TRBJ1-5, with D possibly being TRBD1 (6 bases). The V end was cut by 0 bases, the J end by 0 bases, with 10 bases between. The CDR3 is made up of 16 amino acids. The germline V gene encodes CDR1 SGHTS and CDR2 YDEGEE. The CDR3 nucleotides are TGTGCCAGCAGCTTGGCCAGGGGTCGTAGCAATCAGCCCCAGCATTTT. Its translation: CASSLARGRSNQPQHF.

V gene TRBV5-1 combines with J gene TRBJ2-2; 10 nucleotides align to TRBD1. After removal of 3 bases from V and 7 bases from J, the junction contained 12 bases not matched to a gene. CDR3 length equals 17 residues. Looked up from germline, CDR1 is SGHRS and CDR2 is YFSETQ. The CDR3 DNA sequence: TGCGCCAGCAGCTCCCCGACAGGGGGCGAATTTGACGGGGAGCTGTTTTTT. This codes for CASSSPTGGEFDGELFF.

This clone was observed at least ten times. The chain carries TRBV7-2 and TRBJ2-2, with D maybe TRBD1 (6 bases). V lost 8 bases and J lost 4, with 17 bases in between. CDR3 length equals 15 residues. The germline V gene has CDR1 SGHTA and CDR2 FQGNSA. CDR3 DNA: TGTGCCAGCCAACTGACCAGGGGACGCACCGGGGAGCTGTTTTTT. This translates into CASQLTRGRTGELFF.

The chain uses TRBV19 and TRBJ2-2, with D unclear. V lost 6 bases and J lost 0, with 5 bases in between. This CDR3 has 13 residues. In germline, CDR1 is LNHDA, CDR2 SQIVND (reference sequence). Here the CDR3 reads CASSTTNTGELFF. CDR3 in DNA: TGTGCCAGTAGCACTACGAACACCGGGGAGCTGTTTTTT.

The chain has TRBV6-5 and TRBJ1-2, with 7 bases matching TRBD1. The CDR3 covers 14 residues. Trimming took 7 bases from V and 4 from J; bases not matched to a gene: 9. The germline V gene encodes CDR1 MNHEY and CDR2 SVGAGI. Here the CDR3 DNA reads TGTGCCAGCACCGCTCTTAGGGGGCCCTATGGCTACACCTTC. Its protein is CASTALRGPYGYTF.

The chain recombines TRBV28 with TRBJ1-2; TRBD1 is a possible D gene (6 bases). This CDR3 spans 14 amino acids. Germline values: CDR1 MDHEN, CDR2 SYDVKM. Trimming took off 8 bases at V and 5 bases at J, with 18 bases between the two ends. The CDR3 sequence: CASGTPGPGYGYTF. CDR3 DNA: TGTGCCAGCGGGACACCGGGTCCCGGTTATGGCTACACCTTC.

The rearrangement joins TRBV12-5 to TRBJ2-1; 13 bases fit TRBD2. This CDR3 region has 19 residues. The V gene's germline CDR1 is LGHNT and CDR2 FRNRAP. J was trimmed by 5 bases and V by 5 bases; bases with no gene match: 15. The DNA for the CDR3 is TGTGCTAGTGGTAAAACTAGCGGGGGGGCCCTATATGATCACAATGAGCAGTTCTTC. Translation: CASGKTSGGALYDHNEQFF.

The rearrangement links TRBV7-9 to TRBJ1-4; D perhaps matches TRBD1 (6 bases). This CDR3 is 16 amino acids long. Germline CDR1 and CDR2: SEHNR and FQNEAQ (reference sequence). Between the trimmed V and J ends, which lost 1 base and 2 bases, there was a span of 11 bases. CDR3 DNA sequence: TGTGCCAGCAGCTTAGTGGGGGGCCTGACTAATGAAAAACTGTTTTTT. Protein: CASSLVGGLTNEKLFF.

The chain has TRBV6-5 and TRBJ2-1; D ambiguous. Germline V gene lookup returns CDR1 MNHEY and CDR2 SVGAGI. The CDR3 loop spans 12 amino acids. Between the trimmed V and J ends, which lost 10 bases and 1 base, there was a span of 8 bases. The CDR3 nucleotides are TGTGCCACCGGAAGTTCCTACAATGAGCAGTTCTTC. Translated: CATGSSYNEQFF.

The chain links TRBV9 to TRBJ2-1; D might be TRBD1 (5 bases). With 0 bases removed from V and 2 bases from J, the gap between germline ends came to 9 bases. Germline V gene lookup returns CDR1 SGDLS and CDR2 YYNGEE. The CDR3 length is 15 residues. CDR3 DNA sequence: TGTGCCAGCAGCGTAGCCCAGGGCCCCTACAATGAGCAGTTCTTC. Amino acid sequence: CASSVAQGPYNEQFF.

The rearrangement uses TRBV19 and TRBJ2-1, with D perhaps TRBD2 (7 bases). The CDR3 has 14 amino acids. V shed 6 bases and J shed 9 bases, with 18 bases lying between them. CDR1 is LNHDA, CDR2 SQIVND, per germline (reference sequence). The DNA for the CDR3 is TGTGCCAGTAGACCAAGGGGGGGGCCAGGTGAGCAGTTCTTC. This encodes CASRPRGGPGEQFF.

The rearrangement uses TRBV11-2 and TRBJ2-7; D not resolved. Germline V gene lookup returns CDR1 SGHAT and CDR2 FQNNGV. V lost 2 bases and J 0 bases, leaving 8 bases between the germline ends. This CDR3 is 14 amino acids long. CDR3 sequence reads: CASSLKSYSYEQYF. DNA for the CDR3: TGTGCCAGCAGCTTAAAAAGTTACTCCTACGAGCAGTACTTC. Based on the CDR3 plus reference TRBV11-2 and TRBJ2-7, the full variable domain is EAGVAQSPRYKIIEKRQSVAFWCNPISGHATLYWYQQILGQGPKLLIQFQNNGVVDDSQLPKDRFSAERLKGVDSTLKIQPAKLEDSAVYLCASSLKSYSYEQYFGPGTRLTVT.

The genes are TRBV19 and TRBJ2-5; D might be TRBD1 or TRBD2, each matching 5 bases. The CDR3 is made up of 20 amino acids. V lost 6 bases, J lost 5 bases, and 34 bases lay in between. CDR1 is LNHDA, CDR2 SQIVND, per germline (reference sequence). Here the CDR3 reads CASSTLPGRREIPTSETQYF. DNA for the CDR3: TGTGCCAGTAGCACCCTCCCGGGACGCCGCGAAATCCCAACCTCGGAGACCCAGTACTTC. The full variable domain, completed using reference TRBV19 and TRBJ2-5, is DGGITQSPKYLFRKEGQNVTLSCEQNLNHDAMYWYRQDPGQGLRLIYYSQIVNDFQKGDIAEGYSVSREKKESFPLTVTSAQKNPTAFYLCASSTLPGRREIPTSETQYFGPGTRLLVL.

The gene calls are TRBV9 and TRBJ1-5; a weak D match, TRBD1 (6 bases). The V end lost 3 bases, the J end lost 7 bases, and 11 bases lay between the germline ends. The germline V gene encodes CDR1 SGDLS and CDR2 YYNGEE. The CDR3 totals 13 residues. CDR3 bases: TGTGCCAGCAGCGCGACAGGAGGGCAGCCCCAGCATTTT. Translation: CASSATGGQPQHF.

The rearrangement links TRBV6-5 to TRBJ1-3; perhaps TRBD1 as D (5 bases). The CDR3 length is 16 residues. Germline V gene sequence: CDR1 MNHEY, CDR2 SVGAGI. The V and J ends lost 0 bases and 2 bases respectively, with 11 bases between them. CDR3 in amino acids: CASSYSGGFTGNTIYF. The CDR3 coding sequence is TGTGCCAGCAGTTACTCTGGGGGATTCACTGGAAACACCATATATTTT.

The V call is TRBV3-1 (or the pseudogene TRBV3-2), the J call TRBJ2-5; D is perhaps TRBD2 (5 bases). CDR3 size: 12 residues. V lost 2 bases and J lost 5, with 6 bases in between. From germline, CDR1 is LGHDT and CDR2 YNNKEL (reference sequence). The CDR3 reads CASSQQRETQYF. The DNA for the CDR3 is TGTGCCAGCAGCCAACAGCGGGAGACCCAGTACTTC.

This clone was found a few times. The V gene is TRBV4-2, the J gene TRBJ1-1; a weak D match, TRBD1 (5 bases). Germline CDR1 LGHNA, CDR2 YNFKEQ. The length of the CDR3 is 18 residues. With 0 bases removed from V and 1 base from J, the gap between germline ends came to 18 bases. In nucleotides, the CDR3 is TGTGCCAGCAGCCAAGAGATCCAGGGCAACCCTCCGAACACTGAAGCTTTCTTT. Translated, it gives CASSQEIQGNPPNTEAFF.

The gene calls are TRBV7-9 and TRBJ1-2; 8 nucleotides line up with TRBD1. With 5 bases clipped from V and 8 bases from J, the junction kept 10 bases outside the gene matches. This CDR3 is 14 amino acids long. Germline CDR1 SEHNR, CDR2 FQNEAQ (reference sequence). In DNA, the CDR3 is TGTGCCAGCAGCACCGGACAGGGTTGGGGAGGCTACACCTTC. Its protein product is CASSTGQGWGGYTF. Drawing the rest from reference TRBV7-9 and TRBJ1-2, the complete variable domain is DTGVSQNPRHKITKRGQNVTFRCDPISEHNRLYWYRQTLGQGPEFLTYFQNEAQLEKSRLLSDRFSAERPKGSFSTLEIQRTEQGDSAMYLCASSTGQGWGGYTFGSGTRLTVV.

This chain links TRBV12-3 or TRBV12-4 with TRBJ1-1; 7 nucleotides line up with TRBD1. This CDR3 comprises 13 residues. After removal of 9 bases from V and 11 bases from J, the junction contained 15 bases not matched to a gene. CDR3 loop: CASSGGHRVQAFF. As DNA, the CDR3 is TGTGCCAGTTCAGGGGGGCATAGGGTTCAGGCTTTCTTT.

The CDR3 loop reads CASSYLDTRTIYF. The CDR3 DNA follows: TGTGCCAGCAGTTACTTGGACACGAGAACCATATATTTT. The V and J genes are TRBV6-6 and TRBJ1-3; TRBD1 might be the D (5 bases). The CDR3 length is 13 residues. In germline, CDR1 is MNHNY, CDR2 SVGAGI (reference sequence). V dropped 1 base and J dropped 10 bases, with 11 bases sitting between them.

The chain recombines TRBV11-2 with TRBJ2-3, with a tentative D call TRBD1 (7 bases). The CDR3 consists of 15 residues. The V and J ends lost 5 bases and 3 bases respectively, with 15 bases between them. Germline CDR1 and CDR2: SGHAT and FQNNGV. CDR3 bases: TGTGCCAGCAGCCGAAGGAGGGGGCTAACAGATACGCAGTATTTT. Translated, it gives CASSRRRGLTDTQYF.

As regards this clone: This CDR3 is also generated by other DNA sequences in the sample. The rearrangement joins TRBV5-1 to TRBJ2-3; no firm D call. CDR1 and CDR2 from the germline V gene are SGHRS and YFSETQ. The CDR3 extends over 12 amino acids. V was cut by 1 base and J by 3 bases, with 3 bases left in between. In DNA, the CDR3 is TGCGCCAGCAGCTTGTCTACAGATACGCAGTATTTT. Its protein is CASSLSTDTQYF.

This clone was picked up one time. Other DNA sequences within the sample encode an identical CDR3. The CDR3 reads CASSRDRNYGYTF. DNA of the CDR3: TGTGCCAGCAGTAGAGACAGAAACTATGGCTACACCTTC. The rearrangement links TRBV6-5 to TRBJ1-2; a possible D gene is TRBD1 (5 bases). Germline V gives CDR1 MNHEY, CDR2 SVGAGI. The V end lost 5 bases, the J end lost 2 bases, and 9 bases lay between the germline ends. The CDR3 has 13 amino acids.

This clone appeared a single time. The J gene is TRBJ1-1, the V gene TRBV4-2; D is uncertain. The CDR3 is 14 residues long. The V and J ends lost 1 base and 2 bases respectively, with 8 bases between them. CDR1 and CDR2 (germline): LGHNA, YNFKEQ. The CDR3 nucleotides read TGTGCCAGCAGCCAAGTGGGCGGTAACACTGAAGCTTTCTTT. Translating gives CASSQVGGNTEAFF.

The chain recombines TRBV3-1 (or the pseudogene TRBV3-2) with TRBJ1-1, with a tentative D call TRBD1 (5 bases). This CDR3 is 13 amino acids long. In germline, CDR1 is LGHDT, CDR2 YNNKEL (reference sequence). With 4 bases removed from V and 5 bases from J, the gap between germline ends came to 11 bases. CDR3 in amino acids: CASSLSGGTEAFF. The CDR3 nucleotides read TGTGCCAGCAGCCTATCCGGGGGGACTGAAGCTTTCTTT.